These T cell receptor beta chains were read from a single sample in a study of blood T cells in healthy people across ages. MiXCR was run by TCRdb on the 5' RACE reads, yielding one entry per CDR3 protein. Of 2 million or so distinct CDR3 sequences detected, around 48% appear once; the ten largest clones hold approximately 2.1%. Sequences were obtained from blood. The receptors derive from a woman aged 40 to 49 in good health. CDR3s leave out the opening cysteine and the closing phenylalanine or tryptophan. Fields, in order: V gene, clone size, J gene, CDR3 protein. Expanded clones are given a class, and other clones once, few, many or no size at all.

TRBV7-4	NA	TRBJ2-4	ASSSPEGGTISYKQY
TRBV20-1	NA	TRBJ1-2	SPLGTVANYGYT
TRBV20-1	NA	TRBJ2-3	SAGLAGGERTQY
TRBV7-2	few	TRBJ2-1	ASSLRSSQNSYNEQF
TRBV4-2	NA	TRBJ2-1	ASSQEQRGGIEQF
TRBV6-2/TRBV6-3	NA	TRBJ1-1	ASRKNTEAF
TRBV6-6	NA	TRBJ2-7	ASSYTPGQLYEQY
TRBV7-9	once	TRBJ2-7	ASSLVLPATGGAEQY
TRBV7-2	NA	NA	VSSFLTAYEQY
TRBV27	NA	TRBJ2-3	ASSLSLQTSGGVTDTQY
TRBV4-3	few	TRBJ2-4	ASSLDHRGLLAKNIQY
TRBV20-1	NA	TRBJ2-7	SADSRRSYEQY
TRBV5-1	few	TRBJ2-5	ASSLDASGGQETQY
TRBV2	NA	NA	ASSDRIGSNEQY
TRBV18	NA	TRBJ2-7	ASSPRASRSYEQY
TRBV20-1	few	TRBJ1-2	SARAANGYT
TRBV4-3	NA	TRBJ2-4	ASSSRDRDYDIQY
TRBV5-6	few	TRBJ2-1	ASSLIGQTNEQF
TRBV7-2	few	TRBJ2-1	ASSRYRHGTKSNNEQF
TRBV7-6	NA	TRBJ1-6	ASSSGTGSNNSPLH
TRBV2	NA	TRBJ1-2	ASTTDRANYGYT
TRBV20-1	NA	TRBJ2-7	SARDGPTYEQY
TRBV5-1	NA	TRBJ2-5	ASSSIPGQGLETQY
TRBV27	few	TRBJ2-6	ATKTGANVLT
TRBV2	NA	TRBJ2-1	ASMQGQESNEQF
TRBV5-1	few	TRBJ2-6	ASSYDRGGANVLT
TRBV7-9	NA	TRBJ2-4	ASSSTGGTNIQY
TRBV27	NA	TRBJ2-5	ASSPLGTYQETQY
TRBV7-2	NA	TRBJ2-5	ASSLPLAGQETQN
TRBV29-1	once	TRBJ2-3	SVDMTGQYTDTQY
TRBV7-2	few	TRBJ2-1	ASSLGAGTFYNEQF
TRBV4-3	NA	TRBJ2-4	ASSQDLGGDIQY
TRBV6-5	few	TRBJ2-1	ASGPSYGGGHNEQF
TRBV20-1	NA	TRBJ2-1	SASGQADDNEQF
TRBV4-3	NA	TRBJ2-4	ASSQGHAQQY
TRBV5-1	few	TRBJ1-6	ASSLVVGANYNSPLH
TRBV5-1	NA	TRBJ2-1	ASSWGLRGNMNEQF
TRBV6-2/TRBV6-3	NA	TRBJ1-2	ASSYSGEPRSHGYT
TRBV6-2/TRBV6-3	NA	TRBJ2-5	ASSPRRGTTQETQY
TRBV9	few	TRBJ2-1	ASTVAASSYNEQF